The sample holds a few counts of the clone carrying this T cell receptor beta chain. As yet, its antigen is unknown. Trimming took off 2 bases at V and 4 bases at J, with 11 bases between the two ends. Germline V CDR1 and CDR2: MNHEY, SVGAGI. CDR3 length equals 14 residues. This sample was taken from a study of T-cell reconstitution after alpha-beta-depleted transplantation in children. General study results and limits: As was reported, about two months after transplant, alpha-beta T cells came from several hundred expanded graft clones.

Unique molecular identifiers featured in how the TCRbeta library was prepared. TCRdb used MiXCR to reprocess the PCR reads, holding one entry per CDR3 protein. The repertoire has about 200,000 distinct CDR3 sequences, over 15% of them found once; the top ten carry around two fifths. The chain has TRBV6-5 and TRBJ1-1; no firm D call. This receptor was identified in a male patient aged 2-15 years who had a stem cell transplant for acute lymphoblastic leukemia, so the T cells may come from the graft donor. The sample was PBMCs, mostly from graft donor cells, taken 360 days after TCRalphabeta/CD19-depleted stem cell transplant. In nucleotides, the CDR3 is TGTGCCAGCAGTTACACGGTAATGGGCACTGAAGCTTTCTTT. Translated: CASSYTVMGTEAFF.